The 11 T cell receptor beta chains presented below share a single source sample, sequenced in a study of CD8+ T cells in alopecia areata. RNA was extracted and reverse transcribed into cDNA as the sequencing template. Profiled with immunoSEQ multiplex PCR; TCRdb holds only in-frame clones, not every one. The sample presents more than 250,000 clones, none singletons. Cell sorting was performed on pooled cutaneous lymph node cells with CD4, CD8alpha, NKG2D, NKG2ACE and other markers. Sample: CD4+ T cells sorted from a lymph node. The source of these receptors is a C3H/HeJ mouse with alopecia areata. Strain haplotype (MHC): H2-k.

This clone was seen only a few times. A junction end diverges from the germline sequence, so it may reflect a read error. Mouse gene names and germline throughout. The read ends 4 residues early relative to the CDR3; the germline J gene fills the gap. This chain uses TRBV31 with TRBJ1-2; D is uncertain. Germline V lookup: CDR1 GKSSPN, CDR2 SITVG. The CDR3 extends over 10 amino acids. CDR3 residues: CAGSDSDYTF. The part of the CDR3 DNA that was read is TGTGCCGGGAGTGACTCC. Full variable domain (missing parts from reference TRBV31 and TRBJ1-2): AQTIHQWPVAEIKAVGSPLSLGCTIKGKSSPNLYWYWQATGGTLQQLFYSITVGQVESVVQLNLSASRPKDDQFILSTEKLLLSHSGFYLCAGSDSDYTFGSGTRLLVI.

This clone was found a few times. The listed genes are named as in mouse. Read data end 4 residues before the CDR3 end; the end is taken from the germline J gene. The identical CDR3 is also encoded by other nucleotide sequences in the sample. The chain links TRBV14 to TRBJ2-1, with D uncertain. Germline values: CDR1 SGHDT, CDR2 FRDEAV. Trimming removed 1 base from V and 0 bases from J, with 5 bases in between. The CDR3 is 14 amino acids. CDR3 DNA, as far as it was read: TGTGCCAGCAGTTTCACAAATAACTATGCT. Its translation: CASSFTNNYA. The whole CDR3 reads CASSFTNNYAEQFF. The full variable domain, with the rest looked up from reference TRBV14 and TRBJ2-1, is EAGVTQSPRYAVLQEGQAVSFWCDPISGHDTLYWYQQPRDQGPQLLVYFRDEAVIDNSQLPSDRFSAVRPKGTNSTLKIQSAKQGDTATYLCASSFTNNYAEQFFGPGTRLTVL.

About this clone: Mouse gene names and germline throughout. The DNA ends 4 residues before the CDR3 does, and the rest of the CDR3 is filled in from the germline J gene. J is TRBJ2-5 and V is TRBV5, with TRBD1 identical over 10 bases. The length of the CDR3 is 16 residues. The germline CDR1 and CDR2 sequences are LGHNA and YNLKQL (reference sequence). The CDR3 protein is CASSHLPGQGRDTQYF. The DNA read from the CDR3 is TGTGCCAGCAGCCACCTTCCGGGACAGGGGAGAGAC.

Details on this clone: Gene names are mouse gene names. The CDR3 end lies 4 residues beyond the end of the read and is filled in from the germline J gene. V is TRBV29 and J is TRBJ2-1; D perhaps matches TRBD1 (6 bases). The CDR3 is 13 amino acids. CDR1 MSHET and CDR2 SYDVDS come from the germline V gene. Trimming took off 7 bases at V and 3 bases at J, with 10 bases between the two ends. Incomplete CDR3 DNA: TGTGCTAGCATCCGGGACATCTATGCT. It encodes CASIRDIYA. The full CDR3 protein is CASIRDIYAEQFF.

About this clone itself: Gene names follow the mouse nomenclature. CDR3: CASSSTTGGYEQYF. The CDR3 bases that were read are TGTGCCAGCAGCTCCACGACAGGGGGGTAT. The chain recombines TRBV14 with TRBJ2-7; 9 nucleotides agree with TRBD1. The read stops 4 residues short of the end of the CDR3; the missing end is completed from the germline J gene. The CDR3 consists of 14 residues. CDR1 and CDR2 from the germline V gene are SGHDT and FRDEAV.

This clone has more than one count but fewer than ten. Genes and germline come from the mouse. The read is 4 residues too short to cover the CDR3 end, so that end is filled in from the germline J gene. Other DNA sequences in the sample encode the same CDR3. V gene TRBV5 combines with J gene TRBJ2-2, with TRBD2 matching over 8 bases. The CDR3 covers 15 residues. Looked up from germline, CDR1 is LGHNA and CDR2 is YNLKQL (reference sequence). The V gene end was trimmed by 2 bases and the J gene end by 2 bases; junction bases not matched to a gene: 1. The CDR3 bases that were read are TGTGCCAGCAGCCAACTGGGGGGCAACACCGGG. Protein product: CASSQLGGNTG. From start to end, the CDR3 is CASSQLGGNTGQLYF.

This clone was seen a few times. The gene names here belong to mouse. The read ends 4 residues early relative to the CDR3; the germline J gene fills the gap. Other DNA sequences in this sample translate to the same CDR3. The chain links TRBV17 to TRBJ2-5; 11 positions agree with TRBD2. The CDR3 is 14 amino acids. Trimming cost V 8 bases and J 3 bases; bases outside gene matches: 4. Germline V CDR1 and CDR2: MNHDT, YYDKIL. The CDR3 DNA, read in part, is TGTGCTAGCTCCCGGGACTGGGGGCAAGAC. The encoded protein is CASSRDWGQD. From start to end, the CDR3 is CASSRDWGQDTQYF. The variable domain in full, completed from reference TRBV17 and TRBJ2-5, reads DTTVKQNPRYKLARVGKPVNLICSQTMNHDTMYWYQKKPNQAPKLLLFYYDKILNREADTFEKFQSSRPNNSFCSLYIGSAGLEYSAMYLCASSRDWGQDTQYFGPGTRLLVL.

This clone was seen a handful of times. Gene names are the mouse ones. The CDR3 goes on 4 residues after the read ends, and that part is filled in from the germline J gene. V gene TRBV1 combines with J gene TRBJ2-7, with 9 bases identical to TRBD2. The CDR3 runs 15 residues. Per the germline V gene, CDR1 is NSQYPW and CDR2 is LRSPGD (reference sequence). CDR3 protein: CTCSADSGGGYEQYF. The CDR3 DNA, read in part, is TGCACCTGCAGTGCAGATTCTGGGGGGGGGTAT.

A remark on this clone: The gene names given are mouse names. With the read ending 4 residues before the CDR3 end, the germline J gene is used to fill in that end. Other DNA variants within this sample encode the same CDR3. This sequence joins TRBV13-1 and TRBJ2-3; 8 positions agree with TRBD1. The germline V gene encodes CDR1 NSHNY and CDR2 SYGAGN. The CDR3 has 15 amino acids. V lost 2 bases, J lost 3 bases, and 5 bases stayed unmatched. The CDR3 is CASSDQGAGAETLYF. Partial CDR3 DNA: TGTGCCAGCAGTGACCAGGGGGCAGGGGCAGAA.

Concerning this clone: The gene names given are mouse names. The CDR3 end lies 4 residues beyond the end of the read and is filled in from the germline J gene. The V and J genes are TRBV13-2 and TRBJ2-5, with 12 nucleotides matching TRBD2. This CDR3 region has 16 residues. Losses at the gene ends were 0 bases for V and 2 bases for J; bases not matched to a gene: 1. Germline assignment: CDR1 NNHNN and CDR2 SYGAGS (reference sequence). CDR3 loop: CASGDAGLGGQDTQYF. The CDR3 DNA, read in part, is TGTGCCAGCGGTGATGCGGGACTGGGGGGCCAAGAC.

This clone was seen a few times. Mouse gene names apply. The DNA ends 3 residues before the CDR3 does, and the rest of the CDR3 is filled in from the germline J gene. The genes are TRBV5 and TRBJ1-6; 12 bases are shared with TRBD1. TRBJ1-6 is labeled an ORF, and its function is uncertain. Germline loops: CDR1 LGHNA, CDR2 YNLKQL (reference sequence). The V segment lost 0 bases and the J segment 8 bases; nucleotides outside the gene matches: 5. This CDR3 spans 17 amino acids. CDR3 in amino acids: CASSQDGGQGADSPLYF. The CDR3 DNA, read in part, is TGTGCCAGCAGCCAAGATGGGGGACAGGGGGCCGATTCGCCC.